This TCR beta chain was recorded in a study of identical twins. Study-wide results and limits: Out-of-frame alpha sequences shared by twins showed excess low generation probability. These conclusions were based on statistical analysis (cross-sectional, not following the same donors).

This clonotype has a handful of counts. Its antigen remains unidentified. TCRdb independently ran MiXCR on the 5' RACE reads; one entry per CDR3 protein. The table lists more than 400,000 distinct CDR3 sequences, 13% to 15% of them singletons. This CDR3 comprises 15 residues. The germline V gene encodes CDR1 SEHNR and CDR2 FQNEAQ (reference sequence). The V and J ends lost 0 bases and 3 bases respectively, with 12 bases between them. These data were likewise used in another study, on yellow fever vaccine responses in identical twins.

This TCR was sampled from a young woman in good health. The sequenced sample consisted of CD4+ T cells sorted from blood. The chain has TRBV7-9 and TRBJ2-7, with unresolved D. The CDR3 coding sequence is TGTGCCAGCAGCTTAGCGTCAGGTTGGCGCTACGAGCAGTACTTC. Translated, it gives CASSLASGWRYEQYF.